This paragraph reports one T cell receptor (beta chain). Antigen unknown. Here immunoSEQ multiplex PCR was the method, and the copy in TCRdb shows in-frame clones only, minus some. The table lists approximately 82,000 clones, 65% to 90% of them singletons, with around 1.8% in the top ten. The investigators sampled blood at baseline, at cycle 4 day 1, and at cycle 7 day 1. This sample stems from a study of OX40 agonist ivuxolimab in advanced cancers. Study information: Prior checkpoint blockade (anti-PD-1, anti-PD-L1 or anti-CTLA-4) was permitted; about 40% had it.

Study-wide points: Undetermined was the antigen specificity of the expanded peripheral T cells. Low levels of normalized T-cell clonal expansion also appeared in some nonresponders.

The trim removed 3 bases at V and 6 bases at J, leaving 5 bases unmatched. This CDR3 has 15 amino acids. Per the germline V gene, CDR1 is MNHEY and CDR2 is SMNVEV (reference sequence). This sequence joins TRBV27 and TRBJ2-3, with TRBD2 matching over 11 bases. Specimen: CD4+ or CD8+ T cells sorted from blood, collected in a trial of the OX40 agonist ivuxolimab. This sequence originates from an adult with an advanced solid tumor such as melanoma, head and neck, liver or kidney cancer. For the CDR3, the DNA is TGTGCCAGCAGTTTTCCTAGCGGGGGGATGGATACGCAGTATTTT. Translating it yields CASSFPSGGMDTQYF.